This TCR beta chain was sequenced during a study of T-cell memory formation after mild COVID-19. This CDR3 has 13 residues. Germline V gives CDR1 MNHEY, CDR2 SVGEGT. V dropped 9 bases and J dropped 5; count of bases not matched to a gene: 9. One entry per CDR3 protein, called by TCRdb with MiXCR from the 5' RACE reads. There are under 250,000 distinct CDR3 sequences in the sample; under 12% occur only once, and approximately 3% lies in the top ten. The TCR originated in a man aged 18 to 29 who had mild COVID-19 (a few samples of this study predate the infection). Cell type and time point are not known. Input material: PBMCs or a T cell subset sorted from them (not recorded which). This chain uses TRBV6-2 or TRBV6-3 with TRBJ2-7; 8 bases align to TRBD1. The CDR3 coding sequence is TGTGCCAGGCCGACAGGGGCGAGGAACGAGCAGTACTTC. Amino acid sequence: CARPTGARNEQYF.